The rows below give T cell receptor beta chains drawn from one sample of a study of molecular identifiers for immune sequencing clone quantification. Via MiXCR, TCRdb re-called the PCR reads, giving one row per CDR3 protein. The sample consists of around 54,000 distinct CDR3 sequences, 20% to 25% of them appearing once. What was sequenced was naive CD8+ T cells from blood, with Jurkat cell RNA spiked in. These TCRs come from a human donor in good health. Some libraries in this study had Jurkat cell RNA spiked in. CDR3s include the opening cysteine and the closing phenylalanine or tryptophan. Rows give clone size only sometimes, using once, few, many, or a class for an expanded clone.

many	TRBV19	TRBJ1-5	CATRDAGSQPQHF
many	TRBV7-9	TRBJ2-7	CASTEDSYEQYF
many	TRBV25-1	TRBJ2-7	CASGTAYEQYF
many	TRBV6-6	TRBJ2-5	CASNPDSQETQYF
many	TRBV6-6	TRBJ2-7	CASSFPRDRGFPYEQYF
many	TRBV2	TRBJ2-4	CASRADSPLAKNIQYF
NA	TRBV7-6	TRBJ2-2	CASSLQREFTGERFF
many	TRBV29-1	TRBJ1-2	CSVLDYGYTF
NA	TRBV7-9	TRBJ2-7	CASSDGLAGVSAQSF
few	TRBV28	TRBJ2-7	CASSLLLTSGGEQYF
many	TRBV7-2	TRBJ2-1	CASSFPGGLAGGPENEQFF
many	TRBV14	TRBJ2-1	CASSQEVQSSAGEQFF
many	TRBV19	TRBJ1-1	CASSIALLNTEAFF
NA	TRBV5-5	TRBJ1-5	CASSLGVSNPPPHF
many	TRBV9	TRBJ2-1	CASSVDLLADEQFF
many	TRBV12-3/TRBV12-4	TRBJ1-1	CASSLPSGGDAEAFF
many	TRBV28	TRBJ2-7	CASSHRDSTYEQYF
many	TRBV7-9	TRBJ2-7	CASSLADGYEQYF
few	TRBV13	TRBJ2-2	CASSSGQQTGELFF
NA	TRBV27	TRBJ1-1	CASSVPLQGAGTEAFF
few	TRBV12-5	TRBJ1-1	CASGLENTEAFF
NA	TRBV7-9	TRBJ2-6	CASSSTASGSNVLTF
NA	TRBV28	TRBJ2-7	CACTEGTAVYEQYF
many	TRBV29-1	TRBJ2-4	CSGTGIRNIQYF
many	TRBV30	TRBJ2-3	CAWGRGNTDTQYF
many	TRBV7-6	TRBJ2-3	CASSLGGGGTQYF
many	TRBV28	TRBJ1-6	CASSSDRINSPLHF
few	TRBV19	TRBJ1-5	CASQEEGGNQPQHF
NA	TRBV27	TRBJ2-1	CASSSETENTYNGQFF
few	TRBV12-3/TRBV12-4	TRBJ2-7	CASSLSLAYEQYF
many	TRBV6-2/TRBV6-3	TRBJ1-5	CASSYSKGSGPQHF
NA	TRBV19	TRBJ2-2	CASSRRGEGRNTGELYF
many	TRBV7-2	TRBJ1-1	CASSVLTTVNTEAFF
NA	TRBV24-1	TRBJ2-3	CATSDTTSVHTDTQYF
many	TRBV29-1	TRBJ2-3	CSTDLRDSGTDTQYF
many	TRBV12-3/TRBV12-4	TRBJ2-4	CASSLLLAKNIQYF
many	TRBV5-1	TRBJ2-5	CASKDSGVRETQYF
many	TRBV28	TRBJ1-5	CASSSNGMGQPQHF
many	TRBV11-2	TRBJ2-7	CASSVGPSYEQYF
NA	TRBV28	TRBJ2-1	CASGLYGGDEQFF
many	TRBV3-1	TRBJ2-3	CASSQDGGGGADTQYF
many	TRBV2	TRBJ2-3	CASSLGLAGQADTQYF
many	TRBV6-2/TRBV6-3	TRBJ2-7	CASSYPRGRVGADYEQYF
NA	TRBV15	TRBJ1-5	CATSRQGVQPQHF
NA	TRBV5-6	TRBJ1-1	CASSFPGAGVNTEAFF
NA	TRBV5-5	TRBJ2-5	CASSLGQSQETQYF
many	TRBV14	TRBJ2-7	CASSQAAYEQYF
NA	TRBV11-2	TRBJ1-1	CASSIRQSNTEAFF
many	TRBV27	TRBJ2-7	CASSLSGGTNYEQYF
many	TRBV29-1	TRBJ2-1	CSVEDGEGGNEQFF
many	TRBV6-5	TRBJ2-3	CASSYSSPSGADTQYF
NA	TRBV3-1	TRBJ2-1	CASSPPGGFSYNEQFF
many	TRBV9	TRBJ2-2	CASSVGGIQVGELFF
many	TRBV20-1	TRBJ2-2	CSARARPGGNTGELFF
few	TRBV27	TRBJ2-6	CASSSVQPSGANVLTF
NA	TRBV4-3	TRBJ2-7	CAGSQAQGAYEQYF
NA	TRBV7-9	TRBJ1-1	CAMGGNTEAFF
many	TRBV6-2/TRBV6-3	TRBJ1-5	CASRPGQGYQPQHF